The 28 T cell receptor beta chains below were found in one sample sequenced in a study of vaccination and CD4 T cells after COVID-19. Oncomine TCR Beta short-read sequencing was applied to DNA from cultured CD4+ T cells. One entry per CDR3 protein, called by TCRdb with MiXCR from the PCR reads. Of about 23,000 distinct CDR3 sequences in the sample, approximately 41% are singletons; the top ten hold approximately 5%. No antigens are known for them. Described time point: late sampling 161 to 241 days after vaccination in a few convalescent patients. The treatment is: 10-day PBMC culture with coronavirus spike peptide pools or control peptides (ViraFEST assay). Sample: CD4+ T cells from blood, cultured in vitro, taken about 7 months after SARS-CoV-2 vaccination. These receptors were taken from a human donor who had recovered from COVID-19.

J is TRBJ2-7 and V is TRBV6-6; 7 bases match TRBD1. The J segment lost 5 bases and the V segment lost 6 bases, leaving 4 bases of the junction unmatched. Germline loops: CDR1 MNHNY, CDR2 SVGAGI (reference sequence). This CDR3 is 12 amino acids long. The CDR3 sequence: CASRSTGDEQYF. The CDR3 nucleotides are TGTGCCAGCAGATCTACAGGGGACGAGCAGTACTTC.

V is TRBV20-1 and J is TRBJ2-1; the match to TRBD2 covers 16 bases. Germline V gene sequence: CDR1 DFQATT, CDR2 SNEGSKA (reference sequence). The V and J ends lost 3 bases and 3 bases, in that order; junction bases with no gene match: 11. CDR3 length equals 19 residues. The DNA of the CDR3 is TGCAGTGCTAGTAGTCCGGGACTAGCGGGAGGGCCTATCTACAATGAGCAGTTCTTC. Amino acid sequence: CSASSPGLAGGPIYNEQFF.

This chain connects TRBV19 to TRBJ1-1; D is possibly TRBD1 (5 bases). This CDR3 is built from 13 residues. Per the germline V gene, CDR1 is LNHDA and CDR2 is SQIVND (reference sequence). Trimming removed 3 bases from V and 1 base from J, with 6 bases in between. The CDR3 nucleotides read TGTGCCAGTAGTATTACAGGGAACACTGAAGCTTTCTTT. As protein: CASSITGNTEAFF.

This clonotype was found a few times. The chain employs TRBV7-2 and TRBJ2-3; tentatively, D is TRBD1 or TRBD2 (5 bases each). CDR3 length equals 16 residues. V was trimmed by 0 bases and J by 3 bases, leaving 13 bases between them. In germline, CDR1 is SGHTA, CDR2 FQGNSA. The CDR3 nucleotides are TGTGCCAGCAGCTTAGCGCTGGGGCGGGCAACAGATACGCAGTATTTT. Its protein is CASSLALGRATDTQYF.

The chain has TRBV5-6 and TRBJ2-3, with D possibly being TRBD2 (6 bases). The V gene's germline CDR1 is SGHDT and CDR2 YYEEEE. CDR3 length: 14 amino acids. V was trimmed by 5 bases and J by 3 bases, leaving 13 bases between them. The CDR3 here is CASRSSGLTDTQYF. In nucleotides, the CDR3 is TGTGCCAGCAGATCGAGCGGGCTTACAGATACGCAGTATTTT. The whole variable domain, filled in from reference TRBV5-6 and TRBJ2-3, reads DAGVTQSPTHLIKTRGQQVTLRCSPKSGHDTVSWYQQALGQGPQFIFQYYEEEERQRGNFPDRFSGHQFPNYSSELNVNALLLGDSALYLCASRSSGLTDTQYFGPGTRLTVL.

This chain connects TRBV6-5 to TRBJ1-6; the match to TRBD1 covers 8 bases. This CDR3 has 18 amino acids. Unmatched junction bases numbered 12, after V lost 4 bases and J lost 4 bases. Germline V CDR1 and CDR2: MNHEY, SVGAGI. Written as DNA, the CDR3 is TGTGCCAGCAGTTCCGACCTCAGGGGGCCCTATTATAATTCACCCCTCCACTTT. It yields the protein CASSSDLRGPYYNSPLHF.

The sample holds a few counts of this clonotype. The chain has TRBV7-2 and TRBJ2-2, with a weak D call TRBD2 (5 bases). This CDR3 has 13 residues. Trimming took 2 bases from V and 5 from J, leaving 6 bases between them. CDR1 and CDR2 (germline): SGHTA, FQGNSA. The CDR3 bases are TGTGCCAGCAGCTTACCGGGGACCGGGGAGCTGTTTTTT. Amino acid sequence: CASSLPGTGELFF. Based on the CDR3 plus reference TRBV7-2 and TRBJ2-2, the full variable domain is GAGVSQSPSNKVTEKGKDVELRCDPISGHTALYWYRQSLGQGLEFLIYFQGNSAPDKSGLPSDRFSAERTGGSVSTLTIQRTQQEDSAVYLCASSLPGTGELFFGEGSRLTVL.

The sample holds a few counts of this clonotype. The chain links TRBV7-2 to TRBJ2-3; D perhaps matches TRBD1 (5 bases). The CDR3 runs 15 residues. Germline V lookup: CDR1 SGHTA, CDR2 FQGNSA. The V end lost 4 bases, the J end lost 4 bases, and 15 bases lay between the germline ends. The CDR3 region is CASSSNWGGADTQYF. In DNA form, the CDR3 reads TGTGCCAGCAGCTCGAATTGGGGCGGTGCAGATACGCAGTATTTT.

The V and J genes are TRBV2 and TRBJ2-5, with 7 bases fitting TRBD2. V lost 6 bases to trimming and J lost 2 bases; unmatched junction nucleotides: 0. CDR3 length: 12 residues. Germline V gives CDR1 SNHLY, CDR2 FYNNEI. CDR3 residues: CASSGGQETQYF. The CDR3, as DNA: TGTGCCAGCAGCGGGGGGCAAGAGACCCAGTACTTC. Complete variable domain (other parts from reference TRBV2 and TRBJ2-5): EPEVTQTPSHQVTQMGQEVILRCVPISNHLYFYWYRQILGQKVEFLVSFYNNEISEKSEIFDDQFSVERPDGSNFTLKIRSTKLEDSAMYFCASSGGQETQYFGPGTRLLVL.

The rearrangement uses TRBV2 and TRBJ2-7, with TRBD1 matching 8 bases. The CDR3 extends over 14 amino acids. Germline V gene lookup returns CDR1 SNHLY and CDR2 FYNNEI. After removal of 7 bases from V and 2 bases from J, the junction contained 7 bases not matched to a gene. The CDR3 nucleotides read TGTGCCAGCACTCTCGGACAGGGTACCTACGAGCAGTACTTC. It encodes CASTLGQGTYEQYF.

V usage is TRBV21-1 and J usage is TRBJ1-6; the table's D call TRBD1 went unverified against the DNA. TRBV21-1 is listed as a pseudogene. The CDR3 is made up of 17 amino acids. CDR3 in amino acids: CASSSRLGTKTVSPLHF. CDR3 coding DNA: TGTGCCAGCAGCTCTCGTTTAGGGACCAAAACGGTTTCACCCCTCCACTTT.

The chain employs TRBV7-9 and TRBJ2-2; D not resolved. Germline values: CDR1 SEHNR, CDR2 FQNEAQ (reference sequence). The CDR3 consists of 15 residues. The germline V and J ends were trimmed by 3 bases and 0 bases, with 8 bases remaining between them. The chain's CDR3 is CASSFFAANTGELFF. Written as DNA, the CDR3 is TGTGCCAGCAGCTTTTTCGCCGCGAACACCGGGGAGCTGTTTTTT.

This clonotype was found a few times. This sequence joins TRBV6-1 and TRBJ2-2, with D maybe TRBD1 (7 bases). CDR1 and CDR2 (germline): MNHNS, SASEGT. The V end was cut by 5 bases, the J end by 4 bases, with 11 bases between. CDR3 length: 14 amino acids. CDR3 residues: CASSQGEATGELFF. CDR3 sequence (DNA): TGTGCCAGCAGTCAGGGGGAGGCCACCGGGGAGCTGTTTTTT.

The J gene is TRBJ1-3, the V gene TRBV7-2; tentative D call: TRBD1 (6 bases). Trimming took 4 bases from V and 1 from J, leaving 14 bases between them. Germline CDR1 is SGHTA and CDR2 is FQGNSA. This CDR3 is built from 16 residues. DNA of the CDR3: TGTGCCAGCAGCTCGCAGGGGCTACTATCTGGAAACACCATATATTTT. Translating gives CASSSQGLLSGNTIYF.

V and J are TRBV27 and TRBJ2-7, with TRBD1 as a possible D gene (6 bases). Trimming took 6 bases from V and 0 from J, leaving 18 bases between them. Germline CDR1 MNHEY, CDR2 SMNVEV (reference sequence). This CDR3 is 16 amino acids long. The CDR3 DNA sequence: TGTGCCAGCAGAAAGCCCGGACAGTCACGCTCCTACGAGCAGTACTTC. As protein: CASRKPGQSRSYEQYF.

V usage is TRBV4-1 and J usage is TRBJ2-7; D call uncertain. V lost 2 bases and J 4 bases, leaving 9 bases between the germline ends. The CDR3 extends over 13 amino acids. The V gene's germline CDR1 is MGHRA and CDR2 YSYEKL. CDR3 sequence (DNA): TGCGCCAGCAGCCAACACGGAGTTTACGAGCAGTACTTC. Its translation is CASSQHGVYEQYF.

This sequence joins TRBV7-9 and TRBJ1-1; TRBD1 is a possible D gene (5 bases). Trimming stripped 5 bases from V and 2 bases from J, with 18 bases between. CDR1 and CDR2 from the germline V gene are SEHNR and FQNEAQ (reference sequence). There are 16 residues in the CDR3. CDR3 sequence reads: CASSPMRGLSNTEAFF. DNA of the CDR3: TGTGCCAGCAGCCCGATGCGGGGCTTGAGTAACACTGAAGCTTTCTTT.

This sequence joins TRBV28 and TRBJ1-2; no clear D. V lost 3 bases to trimming and J lost 0 bases, with 11 bases between them. Germline V gene lookup returns CDR1 MDHEN and CDR2 SYDVKM. The CDR3 is 15 residues long. The CDR3 region is CASSLNDVTNYGYTF. CDR3 nucleotide sequence: TGTGCCAGCAGTTTGAATGACGTAACTAACTATGGCTACACCTTC.

This clonotype was detected once. The gene calls are TRBV7-2 and TRBJ2-7, with D hard to call. Germline V CDR1 and CDR2: SGHTA, FQGNSA. CDR3 length: 15 amino acids. V was pared by 0 bases and J by 6 bases, with 15 bases between. The CDR3 DNA sequence: TGTGCCAGCAGCTTAGCGCTGGGCCCGCTGGGCGAGCAGTACTTC. The encoded protein is CASSLALGPLGEQYF.

This clonotype was seen a handful of times. The chain is built from TRBV6-1 and TRBJ2-7; tentatively, D is TRBD2 (6 bases). In germline, CDR1 is MNHNS, CDR2 SASEGT. V lost 8 bases, J lost 12 bases, and 23 bases lay in between. The CDR3 is 13 residues long. CDR3 loop: CASSTPGGRGAYF. CDR3 DNA sequence: TGTGCCAGCTCCACCCCCGGGGGTCGAGGGGCGTACTTC.

The rearrangement joins TRBV20-1 to TRBJ2-5, with 7 bases lining up with TRBD1. The CDR3 runs 17 residues. Per the germline V gene, CDR1 is DFQATT and CDR2 is SNEGSKA (reference sequence). V trimming: 0 bases; J trimming: 5 bases; junction bases outside the gene matches: 15. Here the CDR3 DNA reads TGCAGTGCTAGAGATCCCTTCCACAGGGGCCCCCGGGAGACCCAGTACTTC. Residues: CSARDPFHRGPRETQYF.

In this sample, this clonotype turned up a few times. CDR3 in DNA: TGCAGTGCCGAGAGCCGGGGGGCCCCTGGCTACACCTTC. Its protein is CSAESRGAPGYTF. This rearrangement joins TRBV20-1 to TRBJ1-2, with D possibly matching TRBD1 (6 bases). V lost 6 bases and J lost 7, with 18 bases in between. The germline V gene encodes CDR1 DFQATT and CDR2 SNEGSKA (reference sequence). The length of the CDR3 is 13 residues.

V is TRBV20-1 and J is TRBJ2-7, with D unresolved. The ends were cut back, 7 bases at V and 2 bases at J, with 6 bases in the middle. This CDR3 has 10 residues. Germline assignment: CDR1 DFQATT and CDR2 SNEGSKA (reference sequence). This CDR3 reads CSVAPYEQYF. DNA of the CDR3: TGCAGTGTCGCCCCCTACGAGCAGTACTTC.

The V and J genes are TRBV7-8 and TRBJ2-5; D ambiguous. In germline, CDR1 is SGHVS, CDR2 FQNEAQ. V was clipped by 1 base and J by 1 base, with 4 bases between them. The CDR3 covers 13 residues. This CDR3 is CASSLDIQETQYF. The CDR3 DNA sequence: TGTGCCAGCAGCTTAGATATCCAAGAGACCCAGTACTTC.

This chain uses TRBV28 with TRBJ2-7; 7 nucleotides line up with TRBD1. Germline CDR1 MDHEN, CDR2 SYDVKM. The CDR3 runs 14 residues. The V segment lost 6 bases and the J segment 2 bases; nucleotides outside the gene matches: 7. The CDR3 is CASSRQGKPYEQYF. The CDR3 DNA is TGTGCCAGCAGCAGACAGGGCAAACCCTACGAGCAGTACTTC.

The chain has TRBV10-3 and TRBJ2-3; the D gene could be TRBD1 or TRBD2 (6 bases each). The CDR3 covers 17 residues. Germline V lookup: CDR1 ENHRY, CDR2 SYGVKD. V was clipped by 0 bases and J by 2 bases, with 15 bases between them. The CDR3 spells CAISESGARDSTDTQYF. In nucleotides, the CDR3 is TGTGCCATCAGTGAGTCGGGGGCCCGGGACTCCACAGATACGCAGTATTTT.

In its sample, this clonotype was seen a few times. This chain joins TRBV20-1 and TRBJ2-1; possible D gene TRBD2, 5 bases. Trimming cost V 5 bases and J 5 bases, with 7 bases left between them. This CDR3 is built from 11 residues. CDR1 is DFQATT and CDR2 is SNEGSKA in the germline V gene (reference sequence). CDR3 region: CSAGSDNEQFF. CDR3 nucleotides: TGCAGTGCTGGTAGCGACAATGAGCAGTTCTTC.

The gene calls are TRBV20-1 and TRBJ2-1; TRBD2 aligns across 10 bases. The CDR3 has 14 amino acids. J was trimmed by 6 bases and V by 3 bases; bases with no gene match: 5. From germline, CDR1 is DFQATT and CDR2 SNEGSKA (reference sequence). The DNA for the CDR3 is TGCAGTGCTAGGTGGGCTAGCGGGAGCAATGAGCAGTTCTTC. Amino acids: CSARWASGSNEQFF.